What follows are 15 T cell receptor beta chains derived from one specimen sequenced in a study of OX40 agonist ivuxolimab in advanced cancers. Some clones are missing from TCRdb's copy, which holds only in-frame ones; the method was immunoSEQ multiplex PCR. This sample has tens of thousands of clones; approximately 87% occur once, and the top ten carry around 0.54%. This specimen was CD4+ or CD8+ T cells sorted from blood, taken in a trial of the OX40 agonist ivuxolimab. Every receptor here comes from an adult with an advanced solid tumor such as melanoma, head and neck, liver or kidney cancer.

Only one count was recorded for this clone. V gene TRBV10-3 combines with J gene TRBJ1-1; D unresolved. Deletions cut 6 bases from V and 2 bases from J, with 7 bases between. The germline CDR1 and CDR2 sequences are ENHRY and SYGVKD. This CDR3 has 12 amino acids. The CDR3: CAISALNTEAFF. DNA of the CDR3: TGTGCCATCAGCGCCCTTAACACTGAAGCTTTCTTT.

The chain is built from TRBV27 and TRBJ1-2, with D possibly TRBD1 on 5 matching bases. Germline V CDR1 and CDR2: MNHEY, SMNVEV (reference sequence). The CDR3 consists of 14 residues. The V gene lost 5 bases and the J gene lost 1 base, with 11 bases spanning the gap. The CDR3 region is CASSPRQLNYGYTF. The CDR3 DNA sequence: TGTGCCAGCAGTCCCAGACAGCTTAACTATGGCTACACCTTC.

Here the CDR3 reads CAWSLLGDTQYF. CDR3 in DNA: TGTGCCTGGAGTCTACTAGGTGATACGCAGTATTTT. The rearrangement links TRBV30 to TRBJ2-3, with D perhaps matching TRBD2 (5 bases). The CDR3 runs 12 residues. Germline V CDR1 and CDR2: GTSNPN, SVGIG (reference sequence). V gave up 2 bases and J gave up 6 bases, with 9 bases separating them. Complete variable domain (other parts from reference TRBV30 and TRBJ2-3): SQTIHQWPATLVQPVGSPLSLECTVEGTSNPNLYWYRQAAGRGLQLLFYSVGIGQISSEVPQNLSASRPQDRQFILSSKKLLLSDSGFYLCAWSLLGDTQYFGPGTRLTVL.

V gene TRBV5-1 combines with J gene TRBJ2-5; 14 nucleotides agree with TRBD2. There are 17 residues in the CDR3. V was pared by 0 bases and J by 5 bases, with 6 bases of the junction left unmatched. Germline loops: CDR1 SGHRS, CDR2 YFSETQ. The CDR3 region has the DNA TGCGCCAGCAGCTTGGGGGGACTAGCGGGAGATTGGGAGACCCAGTACTTC. It encodes CASSLGGLAGDWETQYF.

The chain recombines TRBV7-3 with TRBJ2-6, with a tentative D call TRBD1 (6 bases). The ends were cut back, 5 bases at V and 3 bases at J, with 11 bases in the middle. Germline V gene lookup returns CDR1 SGHTA and CDR2 FQGTGA. The CDR3 covers 15 residues. The CDR3 DNA reads as TGTGCCAGCAGCGACACAGGGTTTGGGGCCAACGTCCTGACTTTC. This codes for CASSDTGFGANVLTF.

The chain is built from TRBV18 and TRBJ1-4; 7 nucleotides agree with TRBD1. V lost 6 bases, J lost 8 bases, and 3 bases stayed unmatched. The CDR3 has 12 residues. Per the germline V gene, CDR1 is KGHSH and CDR2 is LQKENI. The CDR3 loop reads CASSTGREKLFF. The CDR3 DNA is TGTGCCAGCTCGACAGGGCGAGAAAAACTGTTTTTT.

The chain links TRBV30 to TRBJ2-5, with 13 bases that match TRBD2. Germline CDR1 is GTSNPN and CDR2 is SVGIG (reference sequence). V lost 7 bases, J lost 5 bases, and 10 bases stayed unmatched. The CDR3 covers 15 residues. The CDR3 coding sequence is TGTGCCTCAACTGGACTAGCGGGAGCCCCGGAGACCCAGTACTTC. Its protein product is CASTGLAGAPETQYF. Full variable domain (remainder filled in from reference TRBV30 and TRBJ2-5): SQTIHQWPATLVQPVGSPLSLECTVEGTSNPNLYWYRQAAGRGLQLLFYSVGIGQISSEVPQNLSASRPQDRQFILSSKKLLLSDSGFYLCASTGLAGAPETQYFGPGTRLLVL.

The rearrangement uses TRBV6-1 and TRBJ2-3, with D perhaps assigned TRBD1 or TRBD2 (6 bases each). Trimming took 0 bases from V and 3 from J, leaving 10 bases between them. Germline V gene sequence: CDR1 MNHNS, CDR2 SASEGT. This CDR3 comprises 15 residues. The CDR3 DNA follows: TGTGCCAGCAGTGAAGCGGGGGGCCCTACAGATACGCAGTATTTT. It specifies CASSEAGGPTDTQYF.

The chain links TRBV19 to TRBJ2-1; D remains unclear. Germline CDR1 is LNHDA and CDR2 is SQIVND (reference sequence). This CDR3 has 15 residues. V gave up 3 bases and J gave up 7 bases, with 16 bases separating them. This CDR3 is CASSIGINPFNEQFF. As DNA, the CDR3 is TGTGCCAGTAGTATTGGAATTAACCCCTTTAATGAGCAGTTCTTC.

This clone was seen a few times. This sequence joins TRBV7-2 and TRBJ1-5, with no clear D. Germline V CDR1 and CDR2: SGHTA, FQGNSA. The CDR3 sequence is 17 residues long. Trimming stripped 2 bases from V and 4 bases from J, with 18 bases between. The DNA of the CDR3 is TGTGCCAGCAGCTTATACGGCGGAGAAGGTATGAATCAGCCCCAGCATTTT. It translates to CASSLYGGEGMNQPQHF.

The J gene is TRBJ2-1, the V gene TRBV7-2; D gene uncertain. Germline V gene data show CDR1 as SGHTA and CDR2 as FQGNSA. V was pared by 5 bases and J by 8 bases, with 13 bases between. This CDR3 spans 13 amino acids. CDR3 in amino acids: CASSQVGGDEQFF. CDR3 coding DNA: TGTGCCAGCAGCCAGGTGGGTGGTGATGAGCAGTTCTTC.

The CDR3 is CASRSSQLAPAETQYF. CDR3 sequence (DNA): TGCGCCAGCAGGAGCTCCCAACTAGCTCCGGCAGAGACCCAGTACTTC. The chain links TRBV5-1 to TRBJ2-5, with D possibly TRBD2 on 6 matching bases. The length of the CDR3 is 16 residues. Trimming shortened V by 5 bases and J by 4 bases, and 21 bases separated the two germline ends. The germline CDR1 and CDR2 sequences are SGHRS and YFSETQ.

This clone was found a few times. The V gene is TRBV19, the J gene TRBJ2-2; TRBD1 is a possible D gene (5 bases). The germline CDR1 and CDR2 sequences are LNHDA and SQIVND (reference sequence). The V end was cut by 5 bases, the J end by 2 bases, with 12 bases between. This CDR3 comprises 15 residues. The CDR3 loop reads CASSSQGLNTGELFF. CDR3 bases: TGTGCCAGTAGTTCCCAGGGTCTTAACACCGGGGAGCTGTTTTTT.

The chain is built from TRBV14 and TRBJ1-2, with TRBD1 matching 7 bases. The germline gives CDR1 SGHDN, CDR2 FVKESK. The CDR3 runs to 15 residues. With V trimmed by 5 bases and J by 8 bases, 14 bases remained unmatched. The CDR3 reads CASSLTRQGGEGYTF. The CDR3 DNA reads TGTGCCAGCAGCTTAACGAGACAGGGAGGAGAGGGCTACACCTTC. Full variable domain (rest looked up from reference TRBV14 and TRBJ1-2): EAGVTQFPSHSVIEKGQTVTLRCDPISGHDNLYWYRRVMGKEIKFLLHFVKESKQDESGMPNNRFLAERTGGTYSTLKVQPAELEDSGVYFCASSLTRQGGEGYTFGSGTRLTVV.

V gene TRBV7-2 combines with J gene TRBJ1-2; no firm D call. There are 13 residues in the CDR3. Germline V lookup: CDR1 SGHTA, CDR2 FQGNSA. Trimming took 2 bases from V and 3 from J, leaving 7 bases between them. The CDR3 sequence: CASSLQAYYGYTF. CDR3 DNA: TGTGCCAGCAGCTTACAGGCCTACTATGGCTACACCTTC. The full variable domain, completed using reference TRBV7-2 and TRBJ1-2, is GAGVSQSPSNKVTEKGKDVELRCDPISGHTALYWYRQSLGQGLEFLIYFQGNSAPDKSGLPSDRFSAERTGGSVSTLTIQRTQQEDSAVYLCASSLQAYYGYTFGSGTRLTVV.